Listed below are T cell receptor beta chains from one sample, sequenced in a study of cytomegalovirus exposure and HLA in healthy donors. The protocol was immunoSEQ multiplex PCR, while the TCRdb copy is restricted to in-frame clones and leaves out a portion. The sample includes about 160,000 clones, roughly 80% of them seen just once. Sequenced material: PBMCs. These receptors all come from a man in his late teens or twenties in good health and CMV-seropositive. Both conserved end residues are part of each CDR3. D genes are given only for firm matches. Clone size is not always given. Where it is, it says once, few, many or a class for expanded clones.

V gene	D gene	J gene	clone size	CDR3 DNA	CDR3 protein
TRBV5-4	TRBD1	TRBJ1-3	.	TGTGCCAGCAGCTTAACAGGGGCTCGTTTTGGAAACACCATATATTTT	CASSLTGARFGNTIYF
TRBV5-1	.	TRBJ2-5	.	TGCGCCAGCAGCTGGAGCGGCCTTCAAGAGACCCAGTACTTC	CASSWSGLQETQYF
TRBV2	TRBD2	TRBJ2-7	.	TGTGCCAGCAGTTATGGACTAGCGGGAGCCCACGAGCAGTACTTC	CASSYGLAGAHEQYF
TRBV19	.	TRBJ1-1	.	TGTGCCAGCTCCGTAGACTGGGGGGGCACTGAAGCTTTCTTT	CASSVDWGGTEAFF
TRBV25-1	.	TRBJ2-5	.	TGTGCCAGCAGTGATACCCTAGGGGCACAAGAGACCCAGTACTTC	CASSDTLGAQETQYF
TRBV7-6	TRBD1	TRBJ1-2	.	TGTGCCAGCAGCTTAGGAGGGGGACAGGAGGGCTACACCTTC	CASSLGGGQEGYTF
TRBV5-8	.	TRBJ1-1	.	TGTGCCAGCAGCTGGGGCGGGATTTTCGGGAGAAACCGTGAAGCTTTCTTT	CASSWGGIFGRNREAFF
TRBV19	TRBD1	TRBJ1-2	few	TGTGCCAGTAGTTGGGACAGCTCCCGAACCTATGGCTACACCTTC	CASSWDSSRTYGYTF
TRBV20-1	.	TRBJ2-1	.	TGCAGTGCTAGAGCAGACAATGAGCAGTTCTTC	CSARADNEQFF
TRBV4-1	.	TRBJ1-4	.	TGCGCCAGCAGCCAAGAGGTTGGGGGCACCCCTAATGAAAAGGTGTTTTTT	CASSQEVGGTPNEKVFF
TRBV28	.	TRBJ1-1	.	TGTGCCAGCAGTTTATTCTTTTCGGGCAGGGGTGGAATGAACACTGAAGCTTTCTTT	CASSLFFSGRGGMNTEAFF
TRBV5-8	.	TRBJ2-1	once	TGTGCCAGCAGCTTGTTGATGGGGGCTAGCTCCTACAATGAGCAGTTCTTC	CASSLLMGASSYNEQFF
TRBV29-1	.	TRBJ2-5	.	TGCAGCGTTCGTCAAGAGACCCAGTACTTC	CSVRQETQYF
TRBV6-1	.	TRBJ1-5	.	TGTGCCAGCAGTGCTTGGAGTCCCCAGCCCCAGCATTTT	CASSAWSPQPQHF
TRBV6-1	TRBD1	TRBJ1-1	.	TGTGCCAGCAGTGAAGGACAGGGAGGCATTCAAGCTTTCTTT	CASSEGQGGIQAFF
TRBV6-5	.	TRBJ1-2	.	TGTGCCAGCACCACTGGACTTAACTATGGCTACACCTTC	CASTTGLNYGYTF
TRBV28	.	TRBJ2-7	once	TGTGCCAGCAGTTTACTCGTCTACGAGCAGTACTTC	CASSLLVYEQYF
TRBV7-2	TRBD2	TRBJ2-1	.	TGTGCCAGCAGCTTAAGGCCTAGCGGTTCCTACAATGAGCAGTTCTTC	CASSLRPSGSYNEQFF
TRBV7-9	TRBD1	TRBJ2-6	.	TGTGCCAGCAGCCCTATTACAGGGGGGCCTGGGGCCAACGTCCTGACTTTC	CASSPITGGPGANVLTF
TRBV6-1	.	TRBJ2-7	.	TGTGCCAGCAGCGAATCAGCCGGGACTGGAGCCTACGAGCAGTACTTC	CASSESAGTGAYEQYF
TRBV7-8	.	TRBJ1-4	.	TGTGCCAGCAGCCCCGACAGGTCGGCGAGTCCAACTAATGAAAAACTGTTTTTT	CASSPDRSASPTNEKLFF
TRBV6-5	.	TRBJ2-5	.	TGTGCCAGCAGTGCGACACAAGAGACCCAGTACTTC	CASSATQETQYF
TRBV9	TRBD1	TRBJ2-5	.	TGTGCCAGCAGCGTCCGGGACAGGGAGGTAGAGACCCAGTACTTC	CASSVRDREVETQYF
TRBV25-1	.	TRBJ1-3	few	TGTGCCAGCAGTGGACGAGCGGACACCATATATTTT	CASSGRADTIYF
TRBV27	.	TRBJ2-1	.	TGTGCCAGCAGTTTTGCTAGCTCCTACAATGAGCAGTTCTTC	CASSFASSYNEQFF
TRBV30	.	TRBJ1-1	.	TGTGCCTGGAGTGTAGGGGGAAATGAAGCTTTCTTT	CAWSVGGNEAFF
TRBV19	TRBD2	TRBJ2-3	.	TGTGCCAGTAGTATCGAGTTGCGGGGGGGGGCAGTGTATTTT	CASSIELRGGAVYF
TRBV4-1	.	TRBJ2-3	.	TGCGCCAGCAGCCAAGTCCTGACTAAAACTAGCACAGATACGCAGTATTTT	CASSQVLTKTSTDTQYF
TRBV6-6	.	TRBJ2-7	few	TGTGCCAGCATCCGAGACAGTCACCTCTACGAGCAGTACTTC	CASIRDSHLYEQYF
TRBV6-5	.	TRBJ2-7	.	TGTGCCAGCAGTTACAGGGGCGCCTACGAGCAGTACTTC	CASSYRGAYEQYF